The 10 T cell receptor beta chains below come from one sample, sequenced in a study of T cell repertoires in cytomegalovirus infection. No antigen has been identified for these receptors. Via MiXCR, TCRdb re-called the reads, giving one row per CDR3 protein. The data contain 310,000 or so distinct CDR3 sequences, 20% to 25% of them singletons. The sample in question was cultured PBMCs, obtained from culture after CMV antigen stimulation. The receptors come from a human donor in good health (CMV status not recorded). Some clones in this sample may be carry-over from other donors' samples.

This clonotype was observed many times. The chain employs TRBV7-2 and TRBJ2-7, with TRBD2 matching over 11 bases. CDR3 length equals 15 residues. V lost 5 bases and J lost 4; bases outside the gene matches: 7. Germline values: CDR1 SGHTA, CDR2 FQGNSA. The CDR3 loop reads CASSRTSGSWYEQYF. Written as DNA, the CDR3 is TGTGCCAGCAGCCGAACTAGCGGGAGTTGGTACGAGCAGTACTTC.

In its sample, this clonotype was seen a few times. The junction shows a germline mismatch at one end, possibly a read error. The V and J genes are TRBV4-1 and TRBJ2-6; D is tentatively TRBD1 or TRBD2 (5 bases each). CDR3 length equals 19 residues. Per germline, CDR1 MGHRA and CDR2 YSYEKL. The CDR3 spells CASSHLGPGTVSGANVLTF. In nucleotides, the CDR3 is TGTGCCAGCAGCCATTTGGGGCCAGGGACGGTCTCTGGGGCCAACGTCCTGACTTTC.

The table lists this clonotype with a few counts. The chain combines TRBV28 with TRBJ1-2; TRBD1 might be the D (6 bases). The germline V gene has CDR1 MDHEN and CDR2 SYDVKM. CDR3 length: 13 residues. Trimming took 4 bases from V and 8 from J, leaving 14 bases between them. CDR3 bases: TGTGCCAGCAGTTCGAACCACAGGGAAGGCTACACCTTC. Its translation: CASSSNHREGYTF.

This clonotype turned up a few times. V usage is TRBV4-1 and J usage is TRBJ2-5, with 9 positions matching TRBD2. V shed 10 bases and J 5 bases; nucleotides not matched to a gene: 20. The length of the CDR3 is 17 residues. The germline gives CDR1 MGHRA, CDR2 YSYEKL. The DNA of the CDR3 is TGCGCCACAGCCAAAATGTGGCTAGCGGGACAAGAGGAGACCCAGTACTTC. Amino acid sequence: CATAKMWLAGQEETQYF.

V is TRBV3-1 and J is TRBJ1-5; perhaps TRBD1 as D (5 bases). In germline, CDR1 is LGHDT, CDR2 YNNKEL (reference sequence). Trimming shortened V by 0 bases and J by 4 bases, and 10 bases separated the two germline ends. The CDR3 has 15 amino acids. The CDR3 DNA follows: TGTGCCAGCAGCCAAGATCCGGGACTTAATCAGCCCCAGCATTTT. Translated, it gives CASSQDPGLNQPQHF.

The sample holds many counts of this clonotype. J is TRBJ2-7 and V is TRBV2; D may match TRBD1 or TRBD2 (5 bases each). This CDR3 region has 14 residues. Trimming pared 1 base from V and 4 bases from J, leaving 11 bases between. Germline lookup yields CDR1 SNHLY and CDR2 FYNNEI. CDR3 loop: CASSEGGGGYEQYV. The CDR3, as DNA: TGTGCCAGCAGTGAAGGGGGTGGGGGATACGAGCAGTACGTC.

This clonotype came up a few times. The rearrangement joins TRBV12-3 or TRBV12-4 to TRBJ2-1, with D tentatively TRBD2 (6 bases). Deletions cut 8 bases from V and 4 bases from J, with 18 bases between. The length of the CDR3 is 15 residues. Here the CDR3 reads CASSKREFGYNEQFF. CDR3 DNA: TGTGCCAGCTCGAAACGGGAGTTCGGTTACAATGAGCAGTTCTTC.

The table lists this clonotype with a count of one. V gene TRBV29-1 combines with J gene TRBJ2-5, with a possible D match to TRBD2 (5 bases). V shed 3 bases and J shed 5 bases, with 13 bases lying between them. There are 13 residues in the CDR3. The germline V gene has CDR1 SQVTM and CDR2 ANQGSEA. The CDR3 is CSVDPGGYETQYF. CDR3 in DNA: TGCAGCGTTGATCCCGGAGGCTATGAGACCCAGTACTTC.

The sample holds one count of this clonotype. A read error may account for a junction end that differs from germline. The rearrangement links TRBV20-1 to TRBJ1-4, with D perhaps TRBD1 (6 bases). The CDR3 has 14 amino acids. Germline V gives CDR1 DFQATT, CDR2 SNEGSKA (reference sequence). The CDR3 is CSATWTEPDEKLFF. The DNA of the CDR3 is TGCAGTGCTACCTGGACAGAGCCCGACGAAAAACTGTTTTTC.

This clonotype was picked up many times. The chain combines TRBV7-9 with TRBJ2-5; 9 bases are a match to TRBD2. CDR1 is SEHNR and CDR2 is FQNEAQ in the germline V gene (reference sequence). J was trimmed by 5 bases and V by 1 base; bases with no gene match: 14. CDR3 length: 18 residues. In nucleotides, the CDR3 is TGTGCCAGCAGCTTAGTGCCCCTAGCGGGAACCCTAGGGGAGACCCAGTACTTC. Translated: CASSLVPLAGTLGETQYF. The full variable domain, completed using reference TRBV7-9 and TRBJ2-5, is DTGVSQNPRHKITKRGQNVTFRCDPISEHNRLYWYRQTLGQGPEFLTYFQNEAQLEKSRLLSDRFSAERPKGSFSTLEIQRTEQGDSAMYLCASSLVPLAGTLGETQYFGPGTRLLVL.